These T cell receptor beta chains were read from a single sample in a study of blood T cell repertoires in COVID-19. TCRdb's table, derived via immunoSEQ multiplex PCR, lists solely in-frame clones and lacks some. Of about 220,000 clones listed, about 87% were seen once; the top ten hold just over 2.5%. Sequenced material: PBMCs or T cells enriched from blood (not recorded which). These receptors were obtained from a woman younger than 45 who had recovered from COVID-19. Each CDR3 is given with its conserved first and last residue. D genes are given only for firm matches. Clone size, where shown, is once, few, many, or a class for clones that have expanded.

>-|-|TRBJ2-7|TRBV6-5
TGTGCCAGCAGCGACAGCTACGAGCAGTACTTC
CASSDSYEQYF
>-|TRBD1|TRBJ1-3|TRBV6-5
TGTGCCAGTGACAGGGAAAGGGGTCTAGGAAACACCATATATTTT
CASDRERGLGNTIYF
>-|TRBD1|TRBJ1-2|TRBV5-4
TGTGCCAGCAGCACCGAAGCCGGGACAGACTACTATGGCTACACCTTC
CASSTEAGTDYYGYTF
>-|-|TRBJ1-5|TRBV6-4
TGTGCCAGCAGTGTTTATAGCAATCAGCCCCAGCATTTT
CASSVYSNQPQHF
>-|TRBD2|TRBJ2-1|TRBV11-2
TGTGCCAGCAGCTGGACTAGCGGGAGCGATGAGCAGTTCTTC
CASSWTSGSDEQFF
>-|-|TRBJ1-1|TRBV5-5
TGTGCCAGCAGCTTGTGGGGCGCAGGTGTGAACACTGAAGCTTTCTTT
CASSLWGAGVNTEAFF
>-|-|TRBJ2-7|TRBV12-3/TRBV12-4
TGTGCCAGCAGTTTCAGGTGGCTGAGCGAGCAGTACTTC
CASSFRWLSEQYF
>few|-|TRBJ1-2|TRBV7-2
TGTGCCAGCAGCTTAGCCACAGAGCTACCTTATGGCTACACCTTC
CASSLATELPYGYTF
>-|-|TRBJ1-1|TRBV15
TGTGCCACCAGCAGAGGGTATGCAGGGGATGATAACGCTGAAGCTTTCTTT
CATSRGYAGDDNAEAFF
>-|TRBD2|TRBJ2-7|TRBV5-4
TGTGCCAGCAGCGCCGCGCGGGGGGGAACAGGCGAGCAGTACTTC
CASSAARGGTGEQYF
>-|TRBD1|TRBJ2-3|TRBV7-6
TGTGCCAGCAGCACCGACAGGGGTTCTAGCACAGATACGCAGTATTTT
CASSTDRGSSTDTQYF
>-|-|TRBJ2-1|TRBV6-6
TGTGCCAGCAGTTACGAAGGGAGCTCCTACAATGAGCAGTTCTTC
CASSYEGSSYNEQFF
>-|TRBD1|TRBJ1-1|TRBV12-5
TGTGCTAGTGGTACCGGGACAGGATACATGAACACTGAAGCTTTCTTT
CASGTGTGYMNTEAFF
>-|-|TRBJ1-2|TRBV3-1/TRBV3-2
TGTGCCAGCAGCCAAGACAGGAATACTAACTATGGCTACACCTTC
CASSQDRNTNYGYTF
>-|-|TRBJ2-3|TRBV11-3
TGTGCCAGCAGCTTAGATAGAACAGATACGCAGTATTTT
CASSLDRTDTQYF
>-|TRBD1|TRBJ2-5|TRBV6-2/TRBV6-3
TGTGCCAGCAGTTACGGGGACAGGGAGGTGGAGACCCAGTACTTC
CASSYGDREVETQYF
>-|-|TRBJ2-3|TRBV6-5
TGTGCCAGCAGTTATCCTACCACAGATACGCAGTATTTT
CASSYPTTDTQYF
>-|TRBD1|TRBJ1-2|TRBV4-3
TGCGCCAGCAGCCAAGAAGGGACAGGATACTCCTATGGCTACACCTTC
CASSQEGTGYSYGYTF
>-|-|TRBJ1-1|TRBV11-2
TGTGCCAGCAGCACCTCACAGGGGAACACTGAAGCTTTCTTT
CASSTSQGNTEAFF
>-|-|TRBJ1-5|TRBV4-1
TGCGCCAGCAGCCGGTTCTATAGCAATCAGCCCCAGCATTTT
CASSRFYSNQPQHF
>-|TRBD2|TRBJ2-1|TRBV24-1
TGTGCCACCAGTGACTCGACTAGCGGGGGGGTATGGGGTGAGCAGTTCTTC
CATSDSTSGGVWGEQFF
>once|TRBD1|TRBJ1-2|TRBV4-1
TGCGCCAGCAGCCAGTTCTCGACAGGGGGGAATGGCTACACCTTC
CASSQFSTGGNGYTF
>few|TRBD2|TRBJ2-1|TRBV3-1/TRBV3-2
TGTGCCAGCAGCTCCCGGACTAGCGGGGTTTCCTACAATGAGCAGTTCTTC
CASSSRTSGVSYNEQFF
>-|-|TRBJ1-2|TRBV9
TGTGCCAGCAGCCCTCATAAAAGCTCTAACTATGGCTACACCTTC
CASSPHKSSNYGYTF
>-|-|TRBJ2-5|TRBV3-1/TRBV3-2
TGTGCCAGCCACGGGGGTAGTGAGACCCAGTACTTC
CASHGGSETQYF
>few|-|TRBJ1-3|TRBV6-4
TGTGCCCCTCAGGTCTCTGGAAACACCATATATTTT
CAPQVSGNTIYF
>-|TRBD1|TRBJ2-3|TRBV6-5
TGTGCCAGCAGCGAGGACAGGGGCACAGATACGCAGTATTTT
CASSEDRGTDTQYF
>-|-|TRBJ2-7|TRBV3-1/TRBV3-2
TGTGCCAGCAGCCAAGCCCTCCGAGGCGGCTACGAGCAGTACTTC
CASSQALRGGYEQYF
>-|TRBD2|TRBJ2-7|TRBV9
TGTGCCAGCAGCGTAGGGGGTAGCGGGGGATACGAGCAGTACTTC
CASSVGGSGGYEQYF
>once|TRBD1|TRBJ1-5|TRBV5-6
TGTGCCAGCAGCCCGGGACAGTTCAATCAGCCCCAGCATTTT
CASSPGQFNQPQHF
>-|-|TRBJ1-2|TRBV25-1
TGTGCCAGCAGTGAATATCGGACAGATCGTGGCTACACCTTC
CASSEYRTDRGYTF
>-|TRBD1|TRBJ2-7|TRBV5-1
TGCGCCAGCAGCTTGTTGGACAGGGGGACATCCTACGAGCAGTACTTC
CASSLLDRGTSYEQYF
>-|-|TRBJ2-4|TRBV11-2
TGTGCCAGCAGCTTACTGGCACCCCGAACCCTTTTAGCCAAAAACATTCAGTACTTC
CASSLLAPRTLLAKNIQYF
>-|TRBD1|TRBJ1-2|TRBV6-5
TGTGCCAGCAGCCAGGGGGCTCGTGGCTACACCTTC
CASSQGARGYTF
>-|TRBD1|TRBJ2-7|TRBV6-5
TGTGCCAGCCCACCGGGACAGGGGGATTACGAGCAGTACTTC
CASPPGQGDYEQYF
>-|TRBD2|TRBJ2-3|TRBV2
TGTGCCAGCAGTGCTCGGGGGGGAACAGATACGCAGTATTTT
CASSARGGTDTQYF
>-|-|TRBJ2-7|TRBV4-3
TGCGCCAGCAGCCAAGGGGCGGGGTCCTCCTACGAGCAGTACTTC
CASSQGAGSSYEQYF
>-|-|TRBJ1-2|TRBV11-2
TGTGCCAGCAGCTTAGCAGCGGCAGACTATGGCTACACCTTC
CASSLAAADYGYTF
>-|-|TRBJ1-5|TRBV19
TGTGCCAGTAGTATAGAGACAACTAGCAATCAGCCCCAGCATTTT
CASSIETTSNQPQHF
>-|-|TRBJ2-5|TRBV28
TGTGCCAGCAGTTCCGCCCGCAGGGGTTTTTACTTC
CASSSARRGFYF
>-|-|TRBJ1-1|TRBV12-5
TGTGCTAGTGGTTTGAACGGGGGAATGAACACTGAAGCTTTCTTT
CASGLNGGMNTEAFF
>-|-|TRBJ2-2|TRBV27
TGTGCCAGCAGTTTTAGAAGCGACAGTTTTGAGTATTCCGGGGAGCTGTTTTTT
CASSFRSDSFEYSGELFF
>-|TRBD1|TRBJ1-1|TRBV2
TGTGCCAGCAGTGCTACAGGGGTCAAAGCTTTCTTT
CASSATGVKAFF
>once|TRBD2|TRBJ2-5|TRBV7-2
TGTGCCAGCAGCCGTTCGGTAGCGGGGACCCAAGAGACCCAGTACTTC
CASSRSVAGTQETQYF
>-|-|TRBJ1-5|TRBV12-3/TRBV12-4
TGTGCCAGCAGTTTGGGAGGGGTCCAGCCCCAGCATTTT
CASSLGGVQPQHF
>-|TRBD1|TRBJ2-7|TRBV6-1
TGTGCCAGCAGTGAAGCAGAAGGGACAGGCTCCTACGAGCAGTACTTC
CASSEAEGTGSYEQYF
>few|-|TRBJ2-2|TRBV11-3
TGTGCCAGCAGTTCACCGCGGGGGCTCGCGAACACCGGGGAGCTGTTTTTT
CASSSPRGLANTGELFF
>few|TRBD1|TRBJ2-3|TRBV10-1
TGCGCCAGCAAAACAGGGGTAGATACGCAGTATTTT
CASKTGVDTQYF
>-|-|TRBJ1-1|TRBV3-1/TRBV3-2
TGTGCCAGCAGCCAAGACGACAGAGCTTTCTTT
CASSQDDRAFF
>-|TRBD2|TRBJ2-3|TRBV29-1
TGCAGCGTGGAGCTCGGGGGGAACGTCGCAGATACGCAGTATTTT
CSVELGGNVADTQYF
>-|TRBD1|TRBJ1-1|TRBV14
TGTGCCAGCAGCCCCGACAGGGCAAACCCTGAAGCTTTCTTT
CASSPDRANPEAFF
>-|TRBD2|TRBJ2-1|TRBV3-1/TRBV3-2
TGTGCCAGCAGCCATAGCGGGGGGGCCTACAATGAGCAGTTCTTC
CASSHSGGAYNEQFF
>-|TRBD1|TRBJ2-6|TRBV6-6
TGTGCCAGCAGTCCGACAGGGAAACTCTCTGGGGCCAACGTCCTGACTTTC
CASSPTGKLSGANVLTF
>-|-|TRBJ2-2|TRBV7-9
TGTGCCAGACTGAGCGAGAACACCGGGGAGCTGTTTTTT
CARLSENTGELFF
>-|-|TRBJ1-2|TRBV27
TGTGCCAGCAAAGGTTTCACAGATCGGGGCTATGGCTACACCTTC
CASKGFTDRGYGYTF